The clone carrying this TCR beta chain was seen a handful of times. This entry is derived from a study of cytomegalovirus exposure and HLA in healthy donors. Germline V gene data show CDR1 as SGHAT and CDR2 as FQNNGV. Trimming left V 5 bases short and J 3 bases short, with 17 bases between. This CDR3 comprises 15 residues. The PCR made use of 60 Vbeta and 13 Jbeta primers. Study processing details: A later analysis tallied tens of millions of unique TCR beta chains, roughly 11 million of them shared. Generated by immunoSEQ multiplex PCR, the TCRdb table keeps only in-frame clones and is missing some. V and J calls and clone size are copied from that table; D and trimming were computed from the DNA. The table includes tens of thousands of clones, 65% to 80% detected once.

The source is a woman aged 45 to 65 in good health and CMV-seropositive. The chain carries TRBV11-2 and TRBJ2-7; D might be TRBD1 (6 bases). Sequenced: PBMCs. In DNA, the CDR3 is TGTGCCAGCAGCCCGATAGGGACATCCTACTACGAGCAGTACTTC. Amino acids: CASSPIGTSYYEQYF.